This T cell receptor (beta chain) was captured in a study of T cell responses to AZD1222 COVID-19 vaccine. Study results and caveats: Reportedly, nearly half the spike-specific TCRs target unmutated variant regions.

The method was immunoSEQ multiplex PCR; TCRdb's version includes in-frame clones alone and lacks a portion of them. The sample includes 180,000 or so clones, over 90% seen only once; the top ten take about 3.9%. There are 18 residues in the CDR3. The J segment lost 5 bases and the V segment lost 1 base, leaving 14 bases of the junction unmatched. Germline-derived CDR1 and CDR2 are LGHDT and YNNKEL (reference sequence). Remarks on this clone: Its antigen is undetermined.

The chain carries TRBV3-1 (or the pseudogene TRBV3-2) and TRBJ1-2; 9 bases agree with TRBD1. The TCR comes from an adult in good health. This specimen was peripheral blood, taken on day 0 of AZD1222 vaccination. CDR3: CASSQVKITGTGSYGYTF. The CDR3 DNA reads as TGTGCCAGCAGCCAAGTTAAAATTACCGGGACAGGGTCTTATGGCTACACCTTC.